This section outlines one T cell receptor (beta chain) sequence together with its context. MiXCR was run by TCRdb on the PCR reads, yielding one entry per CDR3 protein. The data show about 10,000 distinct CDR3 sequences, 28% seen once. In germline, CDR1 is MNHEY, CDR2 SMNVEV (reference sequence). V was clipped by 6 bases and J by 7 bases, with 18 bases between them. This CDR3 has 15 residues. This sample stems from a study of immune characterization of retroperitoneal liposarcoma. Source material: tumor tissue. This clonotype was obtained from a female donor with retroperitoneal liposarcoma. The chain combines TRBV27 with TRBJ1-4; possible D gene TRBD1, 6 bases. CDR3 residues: CASSSQGRGSEKLFF. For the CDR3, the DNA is TGTGCCAGCAGCTCACAGGGACGAGGGAGTGAAAAACTGTTTTTT.